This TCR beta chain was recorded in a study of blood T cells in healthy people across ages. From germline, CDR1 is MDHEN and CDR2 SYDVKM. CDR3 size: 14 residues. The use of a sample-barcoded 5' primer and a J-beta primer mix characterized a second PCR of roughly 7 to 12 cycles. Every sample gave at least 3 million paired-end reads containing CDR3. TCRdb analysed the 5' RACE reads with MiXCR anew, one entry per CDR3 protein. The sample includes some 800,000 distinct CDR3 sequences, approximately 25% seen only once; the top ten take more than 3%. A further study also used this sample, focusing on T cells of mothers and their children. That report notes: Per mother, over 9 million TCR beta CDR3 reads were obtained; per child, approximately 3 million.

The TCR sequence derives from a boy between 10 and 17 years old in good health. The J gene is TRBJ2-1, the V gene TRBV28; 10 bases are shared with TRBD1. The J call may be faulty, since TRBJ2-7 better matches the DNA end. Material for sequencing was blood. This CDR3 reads CASSWTGGNYEQYF. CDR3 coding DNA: TGTGCCAGCAGTTGGACAGGGGGAAATTACGAGCAGTACTTC.